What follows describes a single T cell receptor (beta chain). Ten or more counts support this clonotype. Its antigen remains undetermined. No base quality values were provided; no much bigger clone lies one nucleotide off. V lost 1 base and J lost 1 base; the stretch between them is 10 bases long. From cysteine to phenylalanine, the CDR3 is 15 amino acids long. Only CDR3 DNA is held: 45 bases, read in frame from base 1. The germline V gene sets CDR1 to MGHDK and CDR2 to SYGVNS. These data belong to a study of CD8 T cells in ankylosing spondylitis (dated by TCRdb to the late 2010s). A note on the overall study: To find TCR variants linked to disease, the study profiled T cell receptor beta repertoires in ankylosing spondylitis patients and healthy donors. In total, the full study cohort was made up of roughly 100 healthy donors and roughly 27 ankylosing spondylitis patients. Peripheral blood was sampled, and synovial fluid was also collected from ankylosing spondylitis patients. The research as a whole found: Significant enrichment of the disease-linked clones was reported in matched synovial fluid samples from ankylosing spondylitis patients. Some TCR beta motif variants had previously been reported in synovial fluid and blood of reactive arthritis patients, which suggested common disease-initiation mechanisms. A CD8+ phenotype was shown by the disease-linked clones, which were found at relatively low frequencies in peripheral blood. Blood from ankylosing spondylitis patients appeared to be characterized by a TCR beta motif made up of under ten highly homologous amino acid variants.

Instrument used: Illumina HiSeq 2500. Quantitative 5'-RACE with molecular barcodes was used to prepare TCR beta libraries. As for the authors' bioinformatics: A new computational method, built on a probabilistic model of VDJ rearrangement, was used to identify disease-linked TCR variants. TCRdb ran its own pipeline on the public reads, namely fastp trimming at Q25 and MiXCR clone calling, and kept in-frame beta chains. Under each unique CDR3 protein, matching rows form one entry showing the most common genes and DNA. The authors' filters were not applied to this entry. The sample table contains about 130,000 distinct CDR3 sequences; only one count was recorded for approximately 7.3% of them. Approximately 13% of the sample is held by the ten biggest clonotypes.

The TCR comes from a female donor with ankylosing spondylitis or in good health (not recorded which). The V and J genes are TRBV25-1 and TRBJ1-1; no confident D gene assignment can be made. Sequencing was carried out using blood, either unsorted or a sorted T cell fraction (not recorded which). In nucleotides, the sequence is TGTGCCAGCAGTGAATCGGGGATTGCGAACACTGAAGCTTTCTTT. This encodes CASSESGIANTEAFF.